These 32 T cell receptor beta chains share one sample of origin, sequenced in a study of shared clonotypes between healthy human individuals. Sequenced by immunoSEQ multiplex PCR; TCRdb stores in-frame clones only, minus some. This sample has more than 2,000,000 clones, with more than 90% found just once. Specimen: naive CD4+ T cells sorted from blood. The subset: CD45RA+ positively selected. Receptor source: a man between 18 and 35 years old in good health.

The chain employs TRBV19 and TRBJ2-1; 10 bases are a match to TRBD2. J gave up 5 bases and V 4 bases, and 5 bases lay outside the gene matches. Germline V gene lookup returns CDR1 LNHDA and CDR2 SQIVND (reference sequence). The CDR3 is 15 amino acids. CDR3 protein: CASSTGTSVNNEQFF. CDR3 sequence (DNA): TGTGCCAGTAGTACCGGGACTAGCGTTAACAATGAGCAGTTCTTC.

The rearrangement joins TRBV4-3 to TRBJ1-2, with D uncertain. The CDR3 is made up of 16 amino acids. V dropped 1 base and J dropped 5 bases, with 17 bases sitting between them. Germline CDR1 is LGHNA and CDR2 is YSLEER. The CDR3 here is CASSQVFRTEVYGYTF. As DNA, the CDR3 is TGCGCCAGCAGCCAAGTATTTAGGACGGAAGTTTATGGCTACACCTTC.

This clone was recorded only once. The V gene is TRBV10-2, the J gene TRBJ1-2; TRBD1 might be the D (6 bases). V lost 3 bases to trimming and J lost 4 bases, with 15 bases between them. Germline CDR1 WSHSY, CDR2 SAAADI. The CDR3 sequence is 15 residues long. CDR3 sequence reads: CASSEPGGSSYGYTF. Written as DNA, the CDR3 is TGCGCCAGCAGTGAACCGGGGGGCTCGAGCTATGGCTACACCTTC.

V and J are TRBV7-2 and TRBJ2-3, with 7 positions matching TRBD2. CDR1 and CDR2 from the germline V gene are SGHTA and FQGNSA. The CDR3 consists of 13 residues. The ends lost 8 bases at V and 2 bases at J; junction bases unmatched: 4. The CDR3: CASGGGFTDTQYF. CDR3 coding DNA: TGTGCCAGCGGGGGAGGGTTCACAGATACGCAGTATTTT.

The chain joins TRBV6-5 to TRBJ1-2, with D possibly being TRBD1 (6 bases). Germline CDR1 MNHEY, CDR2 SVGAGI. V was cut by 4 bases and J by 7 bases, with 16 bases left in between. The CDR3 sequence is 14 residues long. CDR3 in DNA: TGTGCCAGCAGTTCACCGGGACACGGCTTTGGCTACACCTTC. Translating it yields CASSSPGHGFGYTF.

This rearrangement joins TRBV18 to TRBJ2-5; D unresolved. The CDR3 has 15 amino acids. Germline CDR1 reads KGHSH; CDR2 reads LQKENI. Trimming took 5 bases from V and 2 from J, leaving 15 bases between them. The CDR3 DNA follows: TGTGCCAGCTCAGGGATATCCTTGGGTCAAGAGACCCAGTACTTC. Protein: CASSGISLGQETQYF.

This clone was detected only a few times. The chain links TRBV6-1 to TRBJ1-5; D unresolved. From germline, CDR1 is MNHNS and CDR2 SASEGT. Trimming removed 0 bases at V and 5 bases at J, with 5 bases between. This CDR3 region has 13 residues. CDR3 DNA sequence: TGTGCCAGCAGTGAAGCACAATATCAGCCCCAGCATTTT. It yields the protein CASSEAQYQPQHF.

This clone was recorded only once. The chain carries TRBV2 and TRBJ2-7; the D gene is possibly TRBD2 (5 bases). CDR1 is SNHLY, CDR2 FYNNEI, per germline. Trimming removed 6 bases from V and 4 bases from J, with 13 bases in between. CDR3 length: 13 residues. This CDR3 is CASRPGNRYEQYF. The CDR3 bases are TGTGCCAGCAGACCGGGAAACCGATACGAGCAGTACTTC.

The DNA for the CDR3 is TGTGCCAGCAGTTACCCCAGGGCTGGGTCACCCCTCCACTTT. Translating it yields CASSYPRAGSPLHF. V and J are TRBV6-6 and TRBJ1-6, with a weak D call TRBD1 (5 bases). Germline CDR1 is MNHNY and CDR2 is SVGAGI (reference sequence). CDR3 length: 14 amino acids. Deletions cut 2 bases from V and 10 bases from J, with 12 bases between.

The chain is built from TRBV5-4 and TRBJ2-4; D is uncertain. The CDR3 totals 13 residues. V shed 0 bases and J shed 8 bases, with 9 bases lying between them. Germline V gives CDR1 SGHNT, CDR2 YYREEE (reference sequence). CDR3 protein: CASSLDSIDIQYF. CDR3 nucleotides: TGTGCCAGCAGCTTGGACAGTATCGACATTCAGTACTTC.

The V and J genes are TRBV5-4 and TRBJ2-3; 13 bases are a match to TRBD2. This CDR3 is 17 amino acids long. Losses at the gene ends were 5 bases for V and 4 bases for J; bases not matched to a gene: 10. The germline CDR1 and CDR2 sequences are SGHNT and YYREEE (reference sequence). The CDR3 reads CASRPGAGLAGPDTQYF. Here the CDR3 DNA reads TGTGCCAGCAGACCCGGGGCGGGACTAGCGGGACCAGATACGCAGTATTTT.

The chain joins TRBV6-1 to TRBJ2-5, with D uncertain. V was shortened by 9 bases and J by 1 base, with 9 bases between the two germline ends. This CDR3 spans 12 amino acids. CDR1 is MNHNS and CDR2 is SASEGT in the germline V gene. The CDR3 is CASRGSQETQYF. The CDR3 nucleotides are TGTGCCAGTAGAGGATCCCAAGAGACCCAGTACTTC.

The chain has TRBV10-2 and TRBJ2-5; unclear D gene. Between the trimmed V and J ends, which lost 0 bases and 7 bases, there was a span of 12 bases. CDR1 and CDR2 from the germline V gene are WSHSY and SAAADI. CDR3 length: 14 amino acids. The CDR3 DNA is TGCGCCAGCAGTGAGTCGGGCCACCCAGGGACCCAGTACTTC. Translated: CASSESGHPGTQYF.

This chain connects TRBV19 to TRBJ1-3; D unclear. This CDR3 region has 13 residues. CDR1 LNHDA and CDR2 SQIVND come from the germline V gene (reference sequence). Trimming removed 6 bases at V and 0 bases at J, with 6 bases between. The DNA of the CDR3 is TGTGCCAGTAGGAGGGCCTCTGGAAACACCATATATTTT. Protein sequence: CASRRASGNTIYF.

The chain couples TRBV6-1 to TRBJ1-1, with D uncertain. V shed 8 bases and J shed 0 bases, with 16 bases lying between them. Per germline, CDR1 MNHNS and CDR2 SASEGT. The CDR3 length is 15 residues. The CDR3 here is CASELDVVMNTEAFF. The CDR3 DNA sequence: TGTGCCAGCGAATTGGACGTGGTCATGAACACTGAAGCTTTCTTT.

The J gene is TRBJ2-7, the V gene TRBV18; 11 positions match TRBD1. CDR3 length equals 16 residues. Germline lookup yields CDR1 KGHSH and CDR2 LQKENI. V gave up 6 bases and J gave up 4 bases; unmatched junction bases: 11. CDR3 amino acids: CASSPTAGTGGYEQYF. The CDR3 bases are TGTGCCAGCTCTCCGACGGCCGGGACAGGGGGGTACGAGCAGTACTTC.

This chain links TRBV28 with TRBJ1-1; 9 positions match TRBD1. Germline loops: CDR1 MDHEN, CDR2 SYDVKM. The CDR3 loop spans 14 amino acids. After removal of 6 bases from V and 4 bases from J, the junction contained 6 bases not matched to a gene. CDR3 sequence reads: CASSITGGLTEAFF. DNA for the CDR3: TGTGCCAGCAGCATTACAGGGGGCCTCACTGAAGCTTTCTTT. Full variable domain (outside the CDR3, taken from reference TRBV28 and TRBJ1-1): DVKVTQSSRYLVKRTGEKVFLECVQDMDHENMFWYRQDPGLGLRLIYFSYDVKMKEKGDIPEGYSVSREKKERFSLILESASTNQTSMYLCASSITGGLTEAFFGQGTRLTVV.

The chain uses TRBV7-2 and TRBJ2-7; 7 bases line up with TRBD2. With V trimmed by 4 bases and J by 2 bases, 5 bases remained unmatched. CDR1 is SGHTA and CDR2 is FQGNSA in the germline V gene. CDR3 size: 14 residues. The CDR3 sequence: CASSSGLLPYEQYF. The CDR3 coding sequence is TGTGCCAGCAGCTCGGGACTACTACCCTACGAGCAGTACTTC.

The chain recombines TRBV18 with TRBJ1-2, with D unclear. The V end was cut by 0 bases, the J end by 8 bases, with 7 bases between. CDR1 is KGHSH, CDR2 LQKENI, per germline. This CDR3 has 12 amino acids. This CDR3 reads CASSPPDGGYTF. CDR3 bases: TGTGCCAGCTCACCACCGGACGGGGGCTACACCTTC.

CDR3 DNA: TGTGCCAGCAGCCCTCGGACTAGCGGCTACGAGCAGTACTTC. This codes for CASSPRTSGYEQYF. This chain joins TRBV5-4 and TRBJ2-7, with 10 bases identical to TRBD2. This CDR3 region has 14 residues. Germline lookup yields CDR1 SGHNT and CDR2 YYREEE (reference sequence). The V segment lost 4 bases and the J segment 3 bases; nucleotides outside the gene matches: 4.

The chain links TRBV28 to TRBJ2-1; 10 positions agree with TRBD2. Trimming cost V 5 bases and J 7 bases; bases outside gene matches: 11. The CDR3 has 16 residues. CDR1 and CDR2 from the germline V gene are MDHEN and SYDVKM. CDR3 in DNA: TGTGCCAGCAGTCTAACCATAGCGGGGGGCGGGAATGAGCAGTTCTTC. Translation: CASSLTIAGGGNEQFF.

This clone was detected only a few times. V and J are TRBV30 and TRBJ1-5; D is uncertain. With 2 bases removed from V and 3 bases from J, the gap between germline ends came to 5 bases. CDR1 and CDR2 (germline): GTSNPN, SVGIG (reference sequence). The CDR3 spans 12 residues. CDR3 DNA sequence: TGTGCCTGGAGTATGTCCAATCAGCCCCAGCATTTT. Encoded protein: CAWSMSNQPQHF.

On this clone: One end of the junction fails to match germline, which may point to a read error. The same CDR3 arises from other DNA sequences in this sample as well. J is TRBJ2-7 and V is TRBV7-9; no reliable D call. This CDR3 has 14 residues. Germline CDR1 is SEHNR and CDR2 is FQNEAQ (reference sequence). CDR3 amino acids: CASSLGSRILKQYF. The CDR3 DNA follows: TGTGCCAGCAGCTTAGGCAGCAGGATCCTTAAACAGTATTTC.

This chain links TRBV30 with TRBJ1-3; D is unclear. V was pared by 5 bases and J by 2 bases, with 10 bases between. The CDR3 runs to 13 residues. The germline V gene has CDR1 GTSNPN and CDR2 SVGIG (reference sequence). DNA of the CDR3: TGTGCCTGGGAATCCGGGGCTGGAAACACCATATATTTT. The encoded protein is CAWESGAGNTIYF.

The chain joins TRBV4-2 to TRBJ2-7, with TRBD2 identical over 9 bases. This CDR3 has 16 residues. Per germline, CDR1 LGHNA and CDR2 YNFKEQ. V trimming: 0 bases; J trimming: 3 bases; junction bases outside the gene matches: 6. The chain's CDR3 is CASSQDASGGFYEQYF. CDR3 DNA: TGTGCCAGCAGCCAAGATGCAAGCGGGGGGTTCTACGAGCAGTACTTC.

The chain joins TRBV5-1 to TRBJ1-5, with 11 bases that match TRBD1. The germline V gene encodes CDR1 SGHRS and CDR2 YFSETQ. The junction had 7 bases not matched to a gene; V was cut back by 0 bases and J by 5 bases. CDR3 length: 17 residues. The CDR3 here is CASSLGWTGGGHQPQHF. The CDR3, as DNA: TGCGCCAGCAGCTTGGGGTGGACAGGGGGCGGACATCAGCCCCAGCATTTT.

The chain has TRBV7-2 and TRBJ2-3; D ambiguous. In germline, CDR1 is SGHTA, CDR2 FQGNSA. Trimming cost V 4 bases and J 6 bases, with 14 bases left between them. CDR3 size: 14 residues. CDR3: CASSYAQEKDTQYF. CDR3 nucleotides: TGTGCCAGCAGCTATGCCCAGGAAAAGGATACGCAGTATTTT.

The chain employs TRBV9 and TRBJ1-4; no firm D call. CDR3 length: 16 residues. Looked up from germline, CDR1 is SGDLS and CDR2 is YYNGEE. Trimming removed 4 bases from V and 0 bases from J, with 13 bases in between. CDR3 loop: CASSTLDGSTNEKLFF. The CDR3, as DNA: TGTGCCAGCAGCACCTTGGACGGCTCAACTAATGAAAAACTGTTTTTT.

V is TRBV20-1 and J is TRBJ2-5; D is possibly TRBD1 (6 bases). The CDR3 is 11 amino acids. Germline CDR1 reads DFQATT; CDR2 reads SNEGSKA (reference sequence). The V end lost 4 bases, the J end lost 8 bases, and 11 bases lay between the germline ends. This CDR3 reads CSATPGDTQYF. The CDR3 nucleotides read TGCAGTGCTACCCCAGGGGATACCCAGTACTTC.

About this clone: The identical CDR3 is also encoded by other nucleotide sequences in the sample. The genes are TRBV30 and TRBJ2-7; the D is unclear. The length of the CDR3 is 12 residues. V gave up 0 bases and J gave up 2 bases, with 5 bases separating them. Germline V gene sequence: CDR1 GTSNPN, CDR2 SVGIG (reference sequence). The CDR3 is CAWSVTAYEQYF. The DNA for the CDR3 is TGTGCCTGGAGTGTAACTGCCTACGAGCAGTACTTC.

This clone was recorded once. The CDR3 loop is CASSLLGVTGQINEKLFF. CDR3 coding DNA: TGTGCCAGCAGCTTATTAGGCGTGACGGGACAGATTAATGAAAAACTGTTTTTT. V is TRBV7-9 and J is TRBJ1-4; 7 bases are shared with TRBD1. The V segment lost 2 bases and the J segment 4 bases; nucleotides outside the gene matches: 13. The V gene's germline CDR1 is SEHNR and CDR2 FQNEAQ (reference sequence). The CDR3 runs to 18 residues.

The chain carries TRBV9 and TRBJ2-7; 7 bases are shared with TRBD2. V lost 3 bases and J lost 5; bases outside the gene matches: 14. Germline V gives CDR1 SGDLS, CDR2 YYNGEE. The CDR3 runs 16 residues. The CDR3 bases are TGTGCCAGCAGCGCCCCGGGGAGGGTGTCATTCCACGAGCAGTACTTC. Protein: CASSAPGRVSFHEQYF.